This T cell receptor (beta chain) was documented in a study of CD8 T cells in ankylosing spondylitis. The study, taken as a whole, reports: A motif in TCR beta, a set of under 10 highly homologous variants, appeared characteristic of ankylosing spondylitis blood.

This clonotype was observed many times. The antigen remains unidentified. The CDR3 runs to 13 residues. Germline V gene sequence: CDR1 DFQATT, CDR2 SNEGSKA (reference sequence). V shed 4 bases and J 8 bases; nucleotides not matched to a gene: 6. TCRdb fed the 5' RACE reads into MiXCR, producing one record per CDR3 protein. This table has around 490,000 distinct CDR3 sequences, about 5.2% appearing once. The chain joins TRBV20-1 to TRBJ1-4; TRBD1 agrees at 8 bases. The TCR was taken from a male donor with ankylosing spondylitis. The specimen sequenced was blood, either unsorted or a sorted T cell fraction (not recorded which). CDR3: CSANYRGKEKLFF. CDR3 sequence (DNA): TGCAGTGCTAATTACAGGGGGAAAGAAAAACTGTTTTTT.